This is a list of T cell receptor beta chains from one sample in a study of CD8 T cells in Susac syndrome. TCRdb processed the immunoSEQ multiplex PCR reads anew with MiXCR; each CDR3 protein has one entry. The sample has 170,000 or so distinct CDR3 sequences, approximately 93% seen once. Specimen: CD4+ T cells from PBMCs. Source of these receptors: a human donor with multiple sclerosis. The CDR3 runs from the conserved cysteine through the conserved F or W.

cdr3_aa	v_call	j_call
CASSTGTGAGNTIYF	TRBV18	TRBJ1-3
CASSEGTGGPINIQYF	TRBV5-1	TRBJ2-4
CASSLASGARDTQYF	TRBV7-2	TRBJ2-3
CSARDYPWGSYEQYF	TRBV20-1	TRBJ2-7
CASSENYGREGRETQYF	TRBV3-1	TRBJ2-5
CASSPDASNQPQHF	TRBV12-3/TRBV12-4	TRBJ1-5
CASSQDVGGASHNEQFF	TRBV3-1	TRBJ2-1
CSAPGTFDEKLFF	TRBV20-1	TRBJ1-4
CSAPGQPSTDTQYF	TRBV20-1	TRBJ2-3
CASSLVPEAVTAFF	TRBV5-1	TRBJ1-1
CSPGISNYGYTF	TRBV20-1	TRBJ1-2
CASSVAGPSSYNEQFF	TRBV9	TRBJ2-1
CASSSWGQPQHF	TRBV7-9	TRBJ1-5
CASIKVGVTEAFF	TRBV7-9	TRBJ1-1
CASSRTSGADIQYF	TRBV4-1	TRBJ2-4
CASSSFLAGETDTQYF	TRBV5-1	TRBJ2-3
CASSVRGRNDQPQHF	TRBV2	TRBJ1-5
CATSQTGVNTEAFF	TRBV24-1	TRBJ1-1
CASSLKSSGLNTGELFF	TRBV5-4	TRBJ2-2
CASSEESMEPQHF	TRBV2	TRBJ1-5
CAWRGPWGTEAFF	TRBV30	TRBJ1-1
CASSPRPGRDEKLFF	TRBV9	TRBJ1-4
CASSARDRGYEQYF	TRBV7-9	TRBJ2-7
CASSSSDRAPGANVLTF	TRBV27	TRBJ2-6
CASSFWLAGETQYF	TRBV5-1	TRBJ2-5
CASSLATNRRSNTEAFF	TRBV7-2	TRBJ1-1
CASSRQGAGANVLTF	TRBV19	TRBJ2-6
CASSYSKPSLTDTQYF	TRBV6-5	TRBJ2-3
CASSSGTSGTVGTDTQYF	TRBV27	TRBJ2-3
CASSPGVRTEAFF	TRBV5-1	TRBJ1-1
CASSQKIAGGRYEQYF	TRBV3-1	TRBJ2-7
CATSDLGQGIGETQYF	TRBV24-1	TRBJ2-5
CASSEVTGNYGYTF	TRBV2	TRBJ1-2
CASSLAHSYEQYF	TRBV28	TRBJ2-7
CASSLWESYGYTF	TRBV5-6	TRBJ1-2
CASGTRGTDTQYF	TRBV2	TRBJ2-3
CASPRGQRPQYF	TRBV19	TRBJ2-3
CASKRLAGVSYEQYF	TRBV6-6	TRBJ2-7
CASSGQGTVPNEQFF	TRBV9	TRBJ2-1
CASSPPAGAEAFF	TRBV18	TRBJ1-1
CASSPQGPTYGYTF	TRBV5-4	TRBJ1-2
CASSQETGSYEQYF	TRBV3-1	TRBJ2-7
CASSLQAPGAYEQYF	TRBV27	TRBJ2-7
CASSTQDYQETQYF	TRBV12-3/TRBV12-4	TRBJ2-5
CASSQDLPKNTEAFF	TRBV4-2	TRBJ1-1
CASSQAGLAENTDTQYF	TRBV3-1	TRBJ2-3
CSARDASGRKETQYF	TRBV20-1	TRBJ2-5
CASSYGREQPQHF	TRBV6-6	TRBJ1-5
CATSRDPRGIVGTDTQYF	TRBV15	TRBJ2-3
CASSVAGQVNEKLFF	TRBV9	TRBJ1-4
CASSNPLGRGRVELFF	TRBV28	TRBJ1-4
CASSLAPTSGGSTDTQYF	TRBV11-2	TRBJ2-3
CASSSQGANQPQHF	TRBV7-2	TRBJ1-5
CASSSSYGYQFF	TRBV28	TRBJ2-1